These T cell receptor beta chains were read from a single sample in a study of T-cell reconstitution after alpha-beta-depleted transplantation in children. TCRdb re-called the PCR reads through MiXCR, storing one row per CDR3 protein. The sample yields about 980,000 distinct CDR3 sequences, roughly 29% seen once. This specimen was PBMCs, mostly from graft donor cells, taken 360 days after TCRalphabeta/CD19-depleted stem cell transplant. These receptors originate from a boy under two years old who had a stem cell transplant for SCID, so the T cells may come from the graft donor. CDR3s include the opening cysteine and the closing phenylalanine or tryptophan. Each record gives: V gene, CDR3 length, J gene, D gene, clone size, CDR3 protein, CDR3 DNA. D genes are given only for firm matches. Clone size appears in some rows only: once, few, many, or a class for an expanded clone.

v_gene: TRBV6-2/TRBV6-3
len: 16
j_gene: TRBJ2-3
d_gene: -
abundance: few
CDR3aa: CASSYSIDYRTDTQYF
CDR3nt: TGTGCCAGCAGTTACTCGATTGACTACCGCACAGATACGCAGTATTTT

v_gene: TRBV4-1
len: 14
j_gene: TRBJ2-1
d_gene: -
abundance: many
CDR3aa: CASSKTATYNEQFF
CDR3nt: TGCGCCAGCAGCAAAACGGCCACCTACAATGAGCAGTTCTTC

v_gene: TRBV7-2
len: 15
j_gene: TRBJ2-7
d_gene: TRBD2
abundance: -
CDR3aa: CASSLLAGVSYEQYF
CDR3nt: TGTGCCAGCAGCCTCCTAGCGGGGGTCTCCTACGAGCAGTACTTC

v_gene: TRBV7-8
len: 13
j_gene: TRBJ2-7
d_gene: -
abundance: -
CDR3aa: CASSLWPLYEQYF
CDR3nt: TGTGCCAGCAGCTTATGGCCGCTCTACGAGCAGTACTTC

v_gene: TRBV12-3/TRBV12-4
len: 14
j_gene: TRBJ2-7
d_gene: TRBD1
abundance: -
CDR3aa: CASSPGTGPSGQYF
CDR3nt: TGTGCCAGCAGCCCCGGGACAGGGCCCTCCGGGCAGTACTTC

v_gene: TRBV20-1
len: 13
j_gene: TRBJ1-4
d_gene: -
abundance: -
CDR3aa: CSAKGAGPEKLFF
CDR3nt: TGCAGTGCTAAGGGCGCGGGCCCCGAAAAACTGTTTTTT

v_gene: TRBV12-3/TRBV12-4
len: 15
j_gene: TRBJ2-5
d_gene: TRBD2
abundance: -
CDR3aa: CASAPLAGGQETQYF
CDR3nt: TGTGCCAGCGCCCCACTGGCGGGGGGACAAGAGACCCAGTACTTC

v_gene: TRBV3-1
len: 18
j_gene: TRBJ2-5
d_gene: -
abundance: -
CDR3aa: CASSQDRLGGRRKVTQYF
CDR3nt: TGTGCCAGCAGCCAAGACCGCTTGGGTGGACGGCGGAAAGTCACCCAGTACTTC

v_gene: TRBV18
len: 18
j_gene: TRBJ1-2
d_gene: -
abundance: few
CDR3aa: CASSPPNRGIGRDYGYTF
CDR3nt: TGTGCCAGCTCACCACCTAACCGAGGGATTGGCCGGGACTATGGCTACACCTTC

v_gene: TRBV28
len: 14
j_gene: TRBJ2-5
d_gene: -
abundance: -
CDR3aa: CASSLSRIQETQYF
CDR3nt: TGTGCCAGCAGTTTATCCAGGATACAAGAGACCCAGTACTTC

v_gene: TRBV6-2/TRBV6-3
len: 17
j_gene: TRBJ2-1
d_gene: -
abundance: many
CDR3aa: CASSYMSDSVSKNEQFF
CDR3nt: TGTGCCAGCAGTTACATGTCCGACAGTGTGAGTAAGAATGAGCAGTTCTTC

v_gene: TRBV6-2/TRBV6-3
len: 15
j_gene: TRBJ2-3
d_gene: TRBD1
abundance: -
CDR3aa: CASSTYRGPADTQYF
CDR3nt: TGTGCCAGCAGTACATACAGGGGGCCGGCAGATACGCAGTATTTT

v_gene: TRBV12-3/TRBV12-4
len: 13
j_gene: TRBJ2-7
d_gene: -
abundance: many
CDR3aa: CASSFGQNYEQYF
CDR3nt: TGTGCCAGCAGCTTCGGACAGAACTACGAGCAGTACTTC

v_gene: TRBV14
len: 15
j_gene: TRBJ2-7
d_gene: TRBD2
abundance: -
CDR3aa: CASSQSGGQSYEQYF
CDR3nt: TGTGCCAGCAGCCAAAGCGGGGGGCAATCCTACGAGCAGTACTTC

v_gene: TRBV28
len: 11
j_gene: TRBJ1-5
d_gene: -
abundance: few
CDR3aa: CASSGPHGQHF
CDR3nt: TGTGCCAGCAGTGGCCCCCACGGCCAGCATTTT

v_gene: TRBV5-6
len: 17
j_gene: TRBJ2-1
d_gene: TRBD2
abundance: few
CDR3aa: CASSFGLAGSSYNEQFF
CDR3nt: TGTGCCAGCAGCTTCGGATTAGCGGGCTCCTCCTACAATGAGCAGTTCTTC

v_gene: TRBV28
len: 11
j_gene: TRBJ1-5
d_gene: -
abundance: -
CDR3aa: CASRNNQPQHF
CDR3nt: TGTGCCAGCAGAAATAATCAGCCCCAGCATTTT

v_gene: TRBV15
len: 16
j_gene: TRBJ2-5
d_gene: TRBD1
abundance: -
CDR3aa: CATSGRTGQGRETQYF
CDR3nt: TGTGCCACCAGCGGACGGACAGGACAGGGGAGGGAGACCCAGTACTTC

v_gene: TRBV30
len: 13
j_gene: TRBJ1-2
d_gene: -
abundance: -
CDR3aa: CAWSVGSRFGYTF
CDR3nt: TGTGCCTGGAGTGTAGGGTCCCGCTTTGGCTACACCTTC

v_gene: TRBV29-1
len: 15
j_gene: TRBJ2-3
d_gene: -
abundance: few
CDR3aa: CSVEEIGGSTDTQYF
CDR3nt: TGCAGCGTTGAAGAAATAGGGGGAAGCACAGATACGCAGTATTTT

v_gene: TRBV11-3
len: 14
j_gene: TRBJ2-5
d_gene: -
abundance: -
CDR3aa: CASSSAGSGGTQYF
CDR3nt: TGTGCCAGCAGTTCAGCCGGATCCGGTGGGACCCAGTACTTC

v_gene: TRBV3-1
len: 13
j_gene: TRBJ1-1
d_gene: TRBD1
abundance: -
CDR3aa: CASSQATGVEAFF
CDR3nt: TGTGCCAGCAGCCAAGCAACAGGGGTTGAAGCTTTCTTT

v_gene: TRBV20-1
len: 13
j_gene: TRBJ2-1
d_gene: -
abundance: few
CDR3aa: CSAARLAYNEQFF
CDR3nt: TGCAGTGCTGCCCGGCTGGCCTACAATGAGCAGTTCTTC

v_gene: TRBV12-3/TRBV12-4
len: 15
j_gene: TRBJ2-1
d_gene: -
abundance: -
CDR3aa: CASSPAGLGNNEQFF
CDR3nt: TGTGCCAGCAGTCCCGCCGGATTGGGAAACAATGAGCAGTTCTTC

v_gene: TRBV5-5
len: 16
j_gene: TRBJ2-2
d_gene: -
abundance: few
CDR3aa: CASSATGGRVTGELFF
CDR3nt: TGTGCCAGCAGCGCAACCGGGGGGCGAGTCACCGGGGAGCTGTTTTTT

v_gene: TRBV7-2
len: 16
j_gene: TRBJ2-1
d_gene: TRBD2
abundance: -
CDR3aa: CASSLVRRGGGDEQFF
CDR3nt: TGTGCCAGCAGCTTAGTCAGGCGGGGGGGTGGGGATGAGCAGTTCTTC